These 3 T cell receptor beta chains originate from one sample sequenced in a study of blood T cell dynamics during melanoma immunotherapy. Only in-frame clones appear in the TCRdb table, and some are missing; sequencing was by immunoSEQ multiplex PCR. The sample records roughly 9,700 clones, 70% to 90% being singletons. The time point is: pre-treatment baseline. The material was blood, obtained from a patient treated with checkpoint blockade. The receptors derive from a human donor with melanoma.

This clone was seen just once. This chain connects TRBV5-1 to TRBJ1-2; D remains ambiguous. V lost 2 bases and J lost 4, with 6 bases in between. The CDR3 extends over 12 amino acids. In germline, CDR1 is SGHRS, CDR2 YFSETQ. The CDR3 region has the DNA TGCGCCAGCAGCTTCGATGGCTATGGCTACACCTTC. This gives the protein CASSFDGYGYTF. Full variable domain (missing parts from reference TRBV5-1 and TRBJ1-2): KAGVTQTPRYLIKTRGQQVTLSCSPISGHRSVSWYQQTPGQGLQFLFEYFSETQRNKGNFPGRFSGRQFSNSRSEMNVSTLELGDSALYLCASSFDGYGYTFGSGTRLTVV.

This rearrangement joins TRBV27 to TRBJ2-7, with 8 positions matching TRBD1. Germline CDR1 MNHEY, CDR2 SMNVEV (reference sequence). The V segment lost 3 bases and the J segment 6 bases; nucleotides outside the gene matches: 10. The CDR3 runs 15 residues. The CDR3: CASSLSGQVGSEQYF. CDR3 nucleotide sequence: TGTGCCAGCAGTTTGTCGGGACAGGTGGGGAGCGAGCAGTACTTC.

This chain uses TRBV5-1 with TRBJ1-1, with a possible D match to TRBD1 (5 bases). This CDR3 is 17 amino acids long. Germline-derived CDR1 and CDR2 are SGHRS and YFSETQ. Trimming removed 3 bases from V and 0 bases from J, with 18 bases in between. The CDR3 loop reads CASSSGGNWALNTEAFF. For the CDR3, the DNA is TGCGCCAGCAGCTCTGGGGGTAACTGGGCGTTGAACACTGAAGCTTTCTTT.